This TCR beta chain comes out of a study of blood T cell repertoires in COVID-19. At the level of the study: Specimens from acute and convalescent COVID-19 originated in the United States, Italy and Spain.

Some clones are missing from TCRdb's copy, which holds only in-frame ones; the method was immunoSEQ multiplex PCR. The sample has 200,000 to 250,000 clones, roughly 88% seen once. The CDR3 contains 14 residues. Germline V lookup: CDR1 GTSNPN, CDR2 SVGIG (reference sequence). J was trimmed by 3 bases and V by 8 bases; bases with no gene match: 7. Living in 24 US areas, the participants were between about 18 and 100 years of age. Participants' own reports of clinical history determined their cohort assignment. Exposed participants encountered a COVID-19 case during the 2 weeks preceding study entry. Sequencing was carried out using PBMCs or T cells enriched from blood (not recorded which). This sequence joins TRBV30 and TRBJ2-5; TRBD2 aligns across 12 bases. The receptor was isolated from a woman younger than 45 who had been exposed to COVID-19. The CDR3 is CAGNLAGGEETQYF. As DNA, the CDR3 is TGTGCCGGCAACCTAGCGGGAGGGGAAGAGACCCAGTACTTC.